The 20 T cell receptor beta chains reported below all come from one sample, sequenced in a study of cytomegalovirus exposure and HLA in healthy donors. It was with 60 Vbeta and 13 Jbeta primers that the PCR ran. TCRdb keeps only in-frame clones here, not all; method: immunoSEQ multiplex PCR. The top ten hold roughly 9.2% of the sample, which has about 52,000 clones, approximately 70% seen once. The sample taken for sequencing was PBMCs. Receptors were obtained from a woman aged 50 to 60 in good health and CMV-seronegative.

The rearrangement uses TRBV5-6 and TRBJ2-1; 8 bases align to TRBD1. CDR1 and CDR2 (germline): SGHDT, YYEEEE. V was clipped by 5 bases and J by 8 bases; unmatched bases: 9. This CDR3 region has 14 residues. The CDR3 DNA follows: TGTGCCAGCAGTTTAAGGCAGGGGGCTTATGAGCAGTTCTTC. Translation gives CASSLRQGAYEQFF.

This chain connects TRBV29-1 to TRBJ1-5, with D uncertain. The ends were cut back, 5 bases at V and 3 bases at J, with 14 bases in the middle. This CDR3 contains 14 residues. Per the germline V gene, CDR1 is SQVTM and CDR2 is ANQGSEA. DNA for the CDR3: TGCAGCGTTTGGAGCGGAACAACCAATCAGCCCCAGCATTTT. It translates to CSVWSGTTNQPQHF.

The chain uses TRBV5-1 and TRBJ2-1; 9 bases line up with TRBD2. Germline assignment: CDR1 SGHRS and CDR2 YFSETQ. After removal of 0 bases from V and 9 bases from J, the junction contained 7 bases not matched to a gene. This CDR3 comprises 15 residues. The CDR3 sequence: CASSLGAVSGSEQFF. For the CDR3, the DNA is TGCGCCAGCAGCTTGGGTGCTGTTAGCGGGAGTGAGCAGTTCTTC.

This clone was seen only a few times. This sequence joins TRBV2 and TRBJ1-6, with TRBD1 matching 9 bases. Germline CDR1 reads SNHLY; CDR2 reads FYNNEI. The trim removed 2 bases at V and 8 bases at J, leaving 1 base unmatched. CDR3 size: 14 residues. The CDR3, as DNA: TGTGCCAGCAGTGAATGGGACAGGGATTCACCCCTCCACTTT. It is translated as CASSEWDRDSPLHF.

This rearrangement joins TRBV19 to TRBJ1-1; no reliable D call. Germline V CDR1 and CDR2: LNHDA, SQIVND (reference sequence). V gave up 5 bases and J gave up 1 base, with 20 bases separating them. This CDR3 contains 17 residues. CDR3 nucleotides: TGTGCCAGTAGTCCTAGGCCGCAATCGAACAAGAACACTGAAGCTTTCTTT. Its translation is CASSPRPQSNKNTEAFF.

This chain uses TRBV6-5 with TRBJ1-1; 7 bases line up with TRBD1. Germline trimming cut 4 bases from V and 3 bases from J; bases unmatched to any gene: 5. The CDR3 is 14 residues long. CDR1 is MNHEY, CDR2 SVGAGI, per germline. This CDR3 is CASSSRTGDTEAFF. CDR3 sequence (DNA): TGTGCCAGCAGTTCCCGTACAGGGGACACTGAAGCTTTCTTT.

This rearrangement joins TRBV4-3 to TRBJ1-2; maybe TRBD1 (5 bases). The V gene's germline CDR1 is LGHNA and CDR2 YSLEER. The V gene lost 0 bases and the J gene lost 7 bases, with 24 bases spanning the gap. The CDR3 is made up of 18 amino acids. For the CDR3, the DNA is TGCGCCAGCAGCCAAGAAATCTCCTTCGGCGGGGTTAGGGGTGGCTACACCTTC. It specifies CASSQEISFGGVRGGYTF.

The J gene is TRBJ2-6, the V gene TRBV27; 11 bases fit TRBD2. V was pared by 3 bases and J by 0 bases, with 4 bases of the junction left unmatched. The CDR3 is 18 residues long. Germline values: CDR1 MNHEY, CDR2 SMNVEV (reference sequence). The CDR3 DNA follows: TGTGCCAGCAGTTTCACGACTAGCGGGGCCTCTGGGGCCAACGTCCTGACTTTC. Translation: CASSFTTSGASGANVLTF. The complete variable domain, with remaining parts taken from reference TRBV27 and TRBJ2-6, reads EAQVTQNPRYLITVTGKKLTVTCSQNMNHEYMSWYRQDPGLGLRQIYYSMNVEVTDKGDVPEGYKVSRKEKRNFPLILESPSPNQTSLYFCASSFTTSGASGANVLTFGAGSRLTVL.

This clone appeared a few times. The genes are TRBV29-1 and TRBJ2-5, with a possible D match to TRBD1 (6 bases). The V end was cut by 4 bases, the J end by 2 bases, with 11 bases between. Germline V gene lookup returns CDR1 SQVTM and CDR2 ANQGSEA. The CDR3 runs 13 residues. Written as DNA, the CDR3 is TGCAGCGTTGGTGGACAGCCTCAAGAGACCCAGTACTTC. Translation: CSVGGQPQETQYF.

The V and J genes are TRBV9 and TRBJ1-1, with TRBD1 as a possible D gene (6 bases). Looked up from germline, CDR1 is SGDLS and CDR2 is YYNGEE. The CDR3 extends over 15 amino acids. Trimming pared 4 bases from V and 0 bases from J, leaving 13 bases between. CDR3 residues: CASSPTTGLNTEAFF. The CDR3 nucleotides are TGTGCCAGCAGCCCGACGACAGGACTGAACACTGAAGCTTTCTTT.

The CDR3 nucleotides are TGTGCCAGCAGCCCCGGACAGGGGGCGGTTCAGCCCCAGCATTTT. Its translation is CASSPGQGAVQPQHF. The chain recombines TRBV28 with TRBJ1-5; 11 bases are shared with TRBD1. This CDR3 is built from 15 residues. The germline CDR1 and CDR2 sequences are MDHEN and SYDVKM. V trimming: 6 bases; J trimming: 6 bases; junction bases outside the gene matches: 7.

CDR3 region: CASSEQGTYQETQYF. The CDR3 region has the DNA TGTGCCAGCAGTGAACAGGGCACCTACCAAGAGACCCAGTACTTC. V gene TRBV6-1 combines with J gene TRBJ2-5, with D tentatively TRBD1 (5 bases). The CDR3 loop spans 15 amino acids. V shed 2 bases and J shed 0 bases, with 10 bases lying between them. In germline, CDR1 is MNHNS, CDR2 SASEGT.

The chain recombines TRBV9 with TRBJ2-6, with 8 bases that match TRBD1. The V segment lost 0 bases and the J segment 2 bases; nucleotides outside the gene matches: 10. Germline loops: CDR1 SGDLS, CDR2 YYNGEE. This CDR3 comprises 19 residues. CDR3 residues: CASSVGPSDRVAGANVLTF. The DNA of the CDR3 is TGTGCCAGCAGCGTAGGCCCCTCGGACAGGGTAGCTGGGGCCAACGTCCTGACTTTC.

This chain uses TRBV30 with TRBJ2-1; the match to TRBD2 covers 10 bases. Germline CDR1 reads GTSNPN; CDR2 reads SVGIG (reference sequence). V dropped 4 bases and J dropped 6; count of bases not matched to a gene: 9. This CDR3 is built from 15 residues. The CDR3 region is CAWMASGSFSNEQFF. As DNA, the CDR3 is TGTGCCTGGATGGCTAGCGGGAGTTTCAGCAATGAGCAGTTCTTC.

The V call is TRBV6-5, the J call TRBJ2-1; D is possibly TRBD1 (5 bases). Germline CDR1 MNHEY, CDR2 SVGAGI. V was shortened by 0 bases and J by 6 bases, with 9 bases between the two germline ends. The CDR3 is made up of 14 amino acids. CDR3 region: CASSYSGRINEQFF. DNA for the CDR3: TGTGCCAGCAGTTACTCGGGGCGGATCAATGAGCAGTTCTTC.

The J gene is TRBJ1-5, the V gene TRBV29-1; TRBD1 aligns across 7 bases. V lost 5 bases and J lost 5; bases outside the gene matches: 6. The CDR3 is made up of 13 amino acids. CDR1 and CDR2 from the germline V gene are SQVTM and ANQGSEA. The CDR3 loop is CSVLEGTDQPQHF. In nucleotides, the CDR3 is TGCAGCGTTCTGGAAGGGACAGATCAGCCCCAGCATTTT.

CDR3 coding DNA: TGTGCCAGCAGCCCTATAGGACAGGGGGTTCTTGTAAACACCATATATTTT. Amino acids: CASSPIGQGVLVNTIYF. V usage is TRBV21-1 and J usage is TRBJ1-3; the table assigns TRBD1, which was not confirmed against the DNA. TRBV21-1 is marked as a pseudogene. This CDR3 contains 17 residues.

CDR3 sequence: CASSNTGGDETQYF. CDR3 sequence (DNA): TGTGCCAGCAGTAATACAGGGGGCGACGAGACCCAGTACTTC. V and J are TRBV27 and TRBJ2-5, with 9 bases matching TRBD1. The CDR3 runs to 14 residues. Per the germline V gene, CDR1 is MNHEY and CDR2 is SMNVEV (reference sequence). Trimming took 5 bases from V and 5 from J; bases not matched to a gene: 6.

The V and J genes are TRBV19 and TRBJ2-1; 10 bases match TRBD2. The length of the CDR3 is 15 residues. In germline, CDR1 is LNHDA, CDR2 SQIVND (reference sequence). The V gene end was trimmed by 3 bases and the J gene end by 7 bases; junction bases not matched to a gene: 6. DNA of the CDR3: TGTGCCAGTAGTATTCGTAGCGGGGGGACGAATGAGCAGTTCTTC. It encodes CASSIRSGGTNEQFF.

This clone turned up a few times. This chain connects TRBV18 to TRBJ1-2, with D perhaps matching TRBD1 (6 bases). Trimming took off 3 bases at V and 0 bases at J, with 11 bases between the two ends. There are 15 residues in the CDR3. The germline V gene encodes CDR1 KGHSH and CDR2 LQKENI. The CDR3 nucleotides read TGTGCCAGCTCACCGACGACAGGTGCTAACTATGGCTACACCTTC. Its protein product is CASSPTTGANYGYTF.